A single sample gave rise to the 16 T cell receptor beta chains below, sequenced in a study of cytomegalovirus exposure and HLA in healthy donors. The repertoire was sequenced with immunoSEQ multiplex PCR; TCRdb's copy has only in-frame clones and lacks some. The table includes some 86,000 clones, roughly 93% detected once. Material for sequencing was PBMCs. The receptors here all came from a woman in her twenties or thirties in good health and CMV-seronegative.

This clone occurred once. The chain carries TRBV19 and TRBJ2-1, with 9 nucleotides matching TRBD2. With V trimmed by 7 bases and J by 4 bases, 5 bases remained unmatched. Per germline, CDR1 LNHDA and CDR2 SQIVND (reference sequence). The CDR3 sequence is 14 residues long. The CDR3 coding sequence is TGTGCCAGTACTTCTAGCGGGGTTTACAATGAGCAGTTCTTC. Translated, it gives CASTSSGVYNEQFF.

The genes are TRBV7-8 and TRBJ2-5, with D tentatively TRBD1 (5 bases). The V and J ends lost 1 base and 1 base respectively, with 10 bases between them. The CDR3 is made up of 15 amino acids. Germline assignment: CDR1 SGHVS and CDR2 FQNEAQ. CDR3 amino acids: CASSLVGAAQETQYF. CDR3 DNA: TGTGCCAGCAGCTTAGTAGGGGCAGCCCAAGAGACCCAGTACTTC.

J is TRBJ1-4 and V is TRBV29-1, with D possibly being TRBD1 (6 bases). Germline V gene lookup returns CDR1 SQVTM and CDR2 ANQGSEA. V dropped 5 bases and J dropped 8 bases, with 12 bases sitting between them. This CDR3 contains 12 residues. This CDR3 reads CSVSMTGEKLFF. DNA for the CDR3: TGCAGCGTTAGTATGACAGGAGAAAAACTGTTTTTT.

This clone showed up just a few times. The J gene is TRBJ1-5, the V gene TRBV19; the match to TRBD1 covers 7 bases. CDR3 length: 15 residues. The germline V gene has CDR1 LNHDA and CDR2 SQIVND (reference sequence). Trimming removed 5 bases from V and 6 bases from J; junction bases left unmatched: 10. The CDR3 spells CASSSPVRGPQPQHF. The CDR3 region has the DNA TGTGCCAGTAGTTCACCTGTTAGGGGGCCTCAGCCCCAGCATTTT.

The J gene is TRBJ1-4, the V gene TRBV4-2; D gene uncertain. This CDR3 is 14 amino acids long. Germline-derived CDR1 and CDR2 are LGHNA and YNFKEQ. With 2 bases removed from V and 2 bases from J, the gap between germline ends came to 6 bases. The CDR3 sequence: CASSQRGTNEKLFF. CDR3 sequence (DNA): TGTGCCAGCAGCCAACGGGGTACTAATGAAAAACTGTTTTTT.

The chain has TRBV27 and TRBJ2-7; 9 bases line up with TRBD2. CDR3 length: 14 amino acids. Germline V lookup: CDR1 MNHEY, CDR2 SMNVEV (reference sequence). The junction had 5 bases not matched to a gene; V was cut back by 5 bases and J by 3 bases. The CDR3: CASSGREGGYEQYF. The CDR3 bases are TGTGCCAGCAGTGGGCGGGAGGGAGGCTACGAGCAGTACTTC.

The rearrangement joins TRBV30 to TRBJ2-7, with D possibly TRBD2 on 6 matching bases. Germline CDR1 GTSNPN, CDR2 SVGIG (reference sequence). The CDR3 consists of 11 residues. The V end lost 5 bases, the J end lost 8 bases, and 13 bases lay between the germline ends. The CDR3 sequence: CAWATGLQQYF. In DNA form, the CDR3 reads TGTGCCTGGGCGACTGGACTACAGCAGTACTTC.

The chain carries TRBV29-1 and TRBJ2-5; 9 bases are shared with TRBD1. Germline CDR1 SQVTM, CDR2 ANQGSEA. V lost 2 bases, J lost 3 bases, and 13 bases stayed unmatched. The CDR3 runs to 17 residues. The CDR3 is CSVELWDRDRSEETQYF. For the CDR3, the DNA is TGCAGCGTTGAATTATGGGACAGGGACAGGTCAGAAGAGACCCAGTACTTC.

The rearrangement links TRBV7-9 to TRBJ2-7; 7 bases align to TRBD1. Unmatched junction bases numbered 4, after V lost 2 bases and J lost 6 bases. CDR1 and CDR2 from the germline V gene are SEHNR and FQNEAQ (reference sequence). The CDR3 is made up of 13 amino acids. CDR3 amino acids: CASSLYRGGEQYF. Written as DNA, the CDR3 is TGTGCCAGCAGCTTATACAGGGGCGGCGAGCAGTACTTC.

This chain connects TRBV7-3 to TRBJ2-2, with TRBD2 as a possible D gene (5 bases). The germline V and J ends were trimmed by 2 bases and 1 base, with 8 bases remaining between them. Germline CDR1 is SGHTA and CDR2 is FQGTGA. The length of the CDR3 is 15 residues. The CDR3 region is CASSLYGVNTGELFF. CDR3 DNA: TGTGCCAGCAGCTTATACGGGGTGAACACCGGGGAGCTGTTTTTT.

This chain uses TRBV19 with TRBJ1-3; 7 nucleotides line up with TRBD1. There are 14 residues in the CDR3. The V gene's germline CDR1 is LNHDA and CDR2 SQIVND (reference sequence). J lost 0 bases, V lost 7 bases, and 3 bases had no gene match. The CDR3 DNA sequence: TGTGCCAGTACTACAGGGGCCTCTGGAAACACCATATATTTT. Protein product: CASTTGASGNTIYF.

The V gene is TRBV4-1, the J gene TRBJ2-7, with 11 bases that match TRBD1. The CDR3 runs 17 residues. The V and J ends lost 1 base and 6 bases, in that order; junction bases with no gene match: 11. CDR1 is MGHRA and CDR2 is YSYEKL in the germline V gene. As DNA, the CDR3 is TGCGCCAGCAGCCAAGTGTCCGGGGACAGGGGGGTCAGCGAGCAGTACTTC. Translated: CASSQVSGDRGVSEQYF.

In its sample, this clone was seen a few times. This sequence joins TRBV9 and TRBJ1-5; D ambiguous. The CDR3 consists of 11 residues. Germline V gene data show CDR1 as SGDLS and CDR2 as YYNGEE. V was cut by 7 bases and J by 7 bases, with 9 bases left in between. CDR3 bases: TGTGCCAGCGGCGGAGGGCAGCCCCAGCATTTT. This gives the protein CASGGGQPQHF.

The CDR3 DNA reads as TGCGCCAGCAGCCAAGACCGGCGGGACAGGGCGGGCTCTGGAAACACCATATATTTT. The encoded protein is CASSQDRRDRAGSGNTIYF. The gene calls are TRBV4-3 and TRBJ1-3, with TRBD1 matching 9 bases. Germline-derived CDR1 and CDR2 are LGHNA and YSLEER. The V gene end was trimmed by 0 bases and the J gene end by 0 bases; junction bases not matched to a gene: 9. The CDR3 is 19 residues long.

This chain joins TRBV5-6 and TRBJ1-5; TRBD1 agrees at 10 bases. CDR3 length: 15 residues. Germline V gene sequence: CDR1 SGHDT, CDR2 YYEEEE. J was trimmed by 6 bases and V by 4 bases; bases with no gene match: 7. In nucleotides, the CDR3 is TGTGCCAGCAGCCCGGGACAGGGGATTAGTCAGCCCCAGCATTTT. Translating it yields CASSPGQGISQPQHF. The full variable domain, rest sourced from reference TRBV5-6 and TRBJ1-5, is DAGVTQSPTHLIKTRGQQVTLRCSPKSGHDTVSWYQQALGQGPQFIFQYYEEEERQRGNFPDRFSGHQFPNYSSELNVNALLLGDSALYLCASSPGQGISQPQHFGDGTRLSIL.

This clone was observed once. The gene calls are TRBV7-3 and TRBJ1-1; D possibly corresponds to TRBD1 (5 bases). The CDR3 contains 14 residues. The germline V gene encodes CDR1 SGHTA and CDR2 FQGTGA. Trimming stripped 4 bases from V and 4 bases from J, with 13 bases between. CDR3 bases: TGTGCCAGCAGCTCAATGGGGGGGAGCACTGAAGCTTTCTTT. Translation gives CASSSMGGSTEAFF.